This passage covers 12 T cell receptor beta chains from one sample sequenced in a study of blood T cell repertoires in COVID-19. Produced via immunoSEQ multiplex PCR; TCRdb's table is partial and in-frame only. Of 300,000 to 350,000 clones in the sample, around 80% were seen once. The material sequenced was peripheral blood. The receptors were gathered from a man aged 25-40 years with active or convalescent COVID-19.

This clone was observed once. This chain joins TRBV11-2 and TRBJ2-7, with 7 bases identical to TRBD1. V was pared by 1 base and J by 3 bases, with 9 bases of the junction left unmatched. The CDR3 extends over 16 amino acids. Germline lookup yields CDR1 SGHAT and CDR2 FQNNGV. The DNA of the CDR3 is TGTGCCAGCAGCTTAGGCCCGGACAGGCAGAACTACGAGCAGTACTTC. Protein sequence: CASSLGPDRQNYEQYF.

The chain has TRBV6-1 and TRBJ1-5; D unclear. Trimming removed 0 bases from V and 6 bases from J, with 18 bases in between. The CDR3 is 17 amino acids. Germline assignment: CDR1 MNHNS and CDR2 SASEGT. The CDR3 spells CASSEAGYHKSGQPQHF. The DNA of the CDR3 is TGTGCCAGCAGTGAAGCGGGTTATCACAAGTCGGGTCAGCCCCAGCATTTT.

The chain combines TRBV11-2 with TRBJ2-5; 10 positions agree with TRBD2. J gave up 5 bases and V 1 base, and 7 bases lay outside the gene matches. Germline CDR1 and CDR2: SGHAT and FQNNGV. The CDR3 totals 16 residues. CDR3 in amino acids: CASSLASGGAVETQYF. DNA of the CDR3: TGTGCCAGCAGCTTAGCGAGCGGGGGGGCCGTTGAGACCCAGTACTTC.

This chain uses TRBV23-1 with TRBJ1-3, with D possibly being TRBD1 (5 bases). TRBV23-1 is recorded as an ORF, its role being uncertain. This CDR3 is 15 amino acids long. V was trimmed by 7 bases and J by 0 bases, leaving 13 bases between them. CDR3 amino acids: CASNPFDSSGNTIYF. CDR3 DNA sequence: TGCGCCAGCAACCCCTTCGACAGCTCTGGAAACACCATATATTTT.

CDR3 in DNA: TGTGCCTGGGGTCCGGGACAGGGCCCTTACGAGCAGTACTTC. It encodes CAWGPGQGPYEQYF. The chain employs TRBV30 and TRBJ2-7, with TRBD1 matching 9 bases. The CDR3 is 14 residues long. Germline lookup yields CDR1 GTSNPN and CDR2 SVGIG (reference sequence). V was pared by 5 bases and J by 4 bases, with 9 bases of the junction left unmatched.

The V and J genes are TRBV4-1 and TRBJ2-7, with D possibly being TRBD1 (6 bases). There are 12 residues in the CDR3. Germline CDR1 MGHRA, CDR2 YSYEKL. V was clipped by 3 bases and J by 7 bases, with 10 bases between them. The CDR3 coding sequence is TGCGCCAGCAGCCAGGGACAACGGGAGCAGTACTTC. It is translated as CASSQGQREQYF.

The genes are TRBV5-1 and TRBJ1-1, with 11 bases that match TRBD1. Germline-derived CDR1 and CDR2 are SGHRS and YFSETQ. This CDR3 comprises 19 residues. Trimming removed 2 bases from V and 4 bases from J; junction bases left unmatched: 16. The CDR3 DNA reads as TGCGCCAGCAGCTTAAAACCCCCGGGACAGGGGGTACTGGGCACTGAAGCTTTCTTT. Its protein product is CASSLKPPGQGVLGTEAFF. The whole variable domain, filled in from reference TRBV5-1 and TRBJ1-1, reads KAGVTQTPRYLIKTRGQQVTLSCSPISGHRSVSWYQQTPGQGLQFLFEYFSETQRNKGNFPGRFSGRQFSNSRSEMNVSTLELGDSALYLCASSLKPPGQGVLGTEAFFGQGTRLTVV.

This chain uses TRBV6-5 with TRBJ1-2; D is perhaps TRBD1 (6 bases). From germline, CDR1 is MNHEY and CDR2 SVGAGI. V was pared by 7 bases and J by 7 bases, with 13 bases between. The CDR3 has 12 amino acids. DNA of the CDR3: TGTGCCAGCACCTTTAGGGGGGGTGGCTACACCTTC. As protein: CASTFRGGGYTF.

J is TRBJ2-7 and V is TRBV7-9; D not resolved. The V gene's germline CDR1 is SEHNR and CDR2 FQNEAQ (reference sequence). CDR3 length equals 14 residues. The V gene lost 0 bases and the J gene lost 3 bases, with 9 bases spanning the gap. The CDR3 DNA reads as TGTGCCAGCAGCTTAGCCGGAACGGGCTACGAGCAGTACTTC. Protein: CASSLAGTGYEQYF.

The chain is built from TRBV29-1 and TRBJ2-7; 7 nucleotides agree with TRBD2. Per the germline V gene, CDR1 is SQVTM and CDR2 is ANQGSEA. The V gene end was trimmed by 6 bases and the J gene end by 3 bases; junction bases not matched to a gene: 14. The CDR3 loop spans 15 amino acids. In DNA form, the CDR3 reads TGCAGCGTGAGGGGAGGGGAGAGGGTAAGCTACGAGCAGTACTTC. Amino acids: CSVRGGERVSYEQYF.

The chain employs TRBV3-1 (or the pseudogene TRBV3-2) and TRBJ1-5; D may be TRBD1 (6 bases). This CDR3 spans 14 amino acids. In germline, CDR1 is LGHDT, CDR2 YNNKEL (reference sequence). Trimming took 6 bases from V and 0 from J, leaving 9 bases between them. CDR3 nucleotide sequence: TGTGCCAGCAGTCCGGACAGTAGCAATCAGCCCCAGCATTTT. It codes for CASSPDSSNQPQHF.

This chain uses TRBV20-1 with TRBJ1-1, with D unclear. V lost 6 bases and J lost 11, with 13 bases in between. Per the germline V gene, CDR1 is DFQATT and CDR2 is SNEGSKA (reference sequence). The CDR3 extends over 10 amino acids. This CDR3 reads CSAATERAFF. DNA for the CDR3: TGCAGTGCGGCCACTGAGAGGGCTTTCTTT.